This section outlines one T cell receptor beta chain sequence together with its context. The data were obtained in a study of blood T cell repertoires in COVID-19. Across the study: Samples of COVID-19 (acute and convalescent) were obtained from the United States, Italy and Spain. PBMCs, B-cell-depleted T cells, or T cells were the source of the cDNA or gDNA that made up the material.

Original processing methods: Estimated nucleated cell counts came from reference gene primer amplification. TCRdb's copy holds only in-frame clones and misses some; the assay was immunoSEQ multiplex PCR. D and trimming were read from the DNA, whereas the V and J calls and clone size are those reported in that table. The sample contains about 110,000 clones, 85% to 95% of which appear only once. The V segment lost 4 bases and the J segment 7 bases; nucleotides outside the gene matches: 5. Germline V gene lookup returns CDR1 SGHRS and CDR2 YFSETQ. The CDR3 covers 14 residues. The clonotype originates from a woman younger than 45 with acute or convalescent COVID-19. The V and J genes are TRBV5-1 and TRBJ1-4, with 9 bases that match TRBD1. Material: peripheral blood. The CDR3 here is CASSTQGAREKLFF. The DNA for the CDR3 is TGCGCCAGCAGCACACAGGGGGCGCGTGAAAAACTGTTTTTT.